Below are 14 T cell receptor beta chains sequenced from a single sample in a study of T cell repertoires in cytomegalovirus infection. TCRdb reprocessed the reads with MiXCR, giving one entry per CDR3 protein. The sample has 500,000 or so distinct CDR3 sequences; more than 15% are singletons. The sequenced sample was CD8+ T cells from PBMCs. Receptors were obtained from a human donor in good health (CMV status not recorded). Some clones in this sample may be carry-over from other donors' samples.

This clonotype was detected many times. The rearrangement uses TRBV27 and TRBJ1-5, with a weak D call TRBD1 (6 bases). The CDR3 runs to 14 residues. From germline, CDR1 is MNHEY and CDR2 SMNVEV (reference sequence). V dropped 3 bases and J dropped 6 bases, with 12 bases sitting between them. The chain's CDR3 is CASSFQGQSQPQHF. The CDR3 DNA reads TGTGCCAGCAGTTTTCAGGGACAAAGTCAGCCCCAGCATTTT.

This clonotype was counted between two and nine times. The chain recombines TRBV25-1 with TRBJ2-4; 9 bases are shared with TRBD1. This CDR3 region has 15 residues. Germline values: CDR1 MGHDK, CDR2 SYGVNS. J gave up 8 bases and V 1 base, and 6 bases lay outside the gene matches. The CDR3 bases are TGTGCCAGCAGTGAATTCGGGACAGGGAGTGACATTCAGTACTTC. Its translation: CASSEFGTGSDIQYF.

The sample holds a few counts of this clonotype. As DNA, the CDR3 is TGTGCCAGCAGTTACTCACTGGGAACTGAAGCTTTCTTT. This sequence encodes CASSYSLGTEAFF. V is TRBV6-5 and J is TRBJ1-1; no clear D. The ends were cut back, 0 bases at V and 5 bases at J, with 7 bases in the middle. The CDR3 contains 13 residues. CDR1 is MNHEY, CDR2 SVGAGI, per germline.

The rearrangement joins TRBV6-5 to TRBJ2-2; the D is unclear. The CDR3 contains 12 residues. V lost 2 bases, J lost 7 bases, and 5 bases lay in between. Germline lookup yields CDR1 MNHEY and CDR2 SVGAGI. CDR3 coding DNA: TGTGCCAGCAGTTACGACGGCGGGGAGCTGTTTTTT. It codes for CASSYDGGELFF.

V usage is TRBV20-1 and J usage is TRBJ2-5; D uncertain. Trimming pared 6 bases from V and 4 bases from J, leaving 18 bases between. CDR3 length: 14 residues. Germline CDR1 reads DFQATT; CDR2 reads SNEGSKA (reference sequence). The DNA for the CDR3 is TGCAGTGCCTTCACCGGGCAGCAAGTAGAGACCCAGTACTTC. This translates into CSAFTGQQVETQYF.

This clonotype was recorded many times. V is TRBV12-3 or TRBV12-4 and J is TRBJ2-5; a weak D match, TRBD1 (5 bases). Trimming stripped 6 bases from V and 4 bases from J, with 18 bases between. The CDR3 length is 15 residues. The CDR3: CASSPNPGFRETQYF. Written as DNA, the CDR3 is TGTGCCAGCAGCCCGAACCCAGGGTTTCGAGAGACCCAGTACTTC.

The chain uses TRBV6-4 and TRBJ2-1; 9 positions match TRBD2. CDR1 MRHNA and CDR2 SNTAGT come from the germline V gene. This CDR3 has 14 residues. Trimming cost V 6 bases and J 8 bases; bases outside gene matches: 8. CDR3 sequence reads: CASSPSGLADEQFF. The DNA of the CDR3 is TGTGCCAGCAGCCCATCGGGACTAGCCGATGAGCAGTTCTTC.

This clonotype was seen ten or more times. V gene TRBV11-2 combines with J gene TRBJ1-3, with D possibly being TRBD1 (6 bases). This CDR3 comprises 15 residues. CDR1 and CDR2 (germline): SGHAT, FQNNGV. V was trimmed by 5 bases and J by 2 bases, leaving 13 bases between them. CDR3 in amino acids: CASSPSHRAGNTIYF. CDR3 bases: TGTGCCAGCAGCCCATCACACAGGGCTGGAAACACCATATATTTT.

This clonotype has more than one count but fewer than ten. The chain links TRBV19 to TRBJ1-1, with 10 bases aligning to TRBD1. Germline lookup yields CDR1 LNHDA and CDR2 SQIVND (reference sequence). CDR3 length: 12 residues. V dropped 10 bases and J dropped 5; count of bases not matched to a gene: 4. CDR3 nucleotides: TGTGCCACCCGGACAGGGGGTACTGAAGCTTTCTTT. Amino acids: CATRTGGTEAFF.

This clonotype was seen ten or more times. V gene TRBV6-5 combines with J gene TRBJ2-7; 7 nucleotides line up with TRBD1. Trimming took 2 bases from V and 3 from J; bases not matched to a gene: 4. CDR3 length: 14 amino acids. The V gene's germline CDR1 is MNHEY and CDR2 SVGAGI. This CDR3 is CASSYGTANYEQYF. In DNA, the CDR3 is TGTGCCAGCAGTTACGGGACAGCTAACTACGAGCAGTACTTC.

Turning to this clonotype: A much larger clonotype is one base distant, so this may be a read error. The chain is built from TRBV24-1 and TRBJ2-3; 10 positions match TRBD2. CDR1 KGHDR and CDR2 SFDVKD come from the germline V gene. CDR3 length: 16 residues. The CDR3 region has the DNA TGTGCCACCAGAGATTTTCTAGCGGGAGCTACAGATACGCAGTATTTT. This translates into CATRDFLAGATDTQYF.

This clonotype appeared a few times. The chain employs TRBV28 and TRBJ2-3; D is perhaps TRBD2 (5 bases). The length of the CDR3 is 14 residues. Germline V gives CDR1 MDHEN, CDR2 SYDVKM. V was pared by 6 bases and J by 4 bases, with 14 bases between. The CDR3 region has the DNA TGTGCCAGCAGCGGTCGAGGGCCCCCAGATACGCAGTATTTT. Protein: CASSGRGPPDTQYF.

The sample holds many counts of this clonotype. This rearrangement joins TRBV7-2 to TRBJ2-1; a possible D gene is TRBD2 (5 bases). The ends were cut back, 1 base at V and 0 bases at J, with 10 bases in the middle. This CDR3 has 16 amino acids. Germline CDR1 SGHTA, CDR2 FQGNSA. CDR3 nucleotides: TGTGCCAGCAGCTTAGTATCTAGCACCTCCTACAATGAGCAGTTCTTC. Residues: CASSLVSSTSYNEQFF.

This clonotype was observed a few times. CDR3 DNA sequence: TGCAGTGCTAGAGATGTTAGGACCTACGAGCAGTACTTC. Its translation: CSARDVRTYEQYF. The genes are TRBV20-1 and TRBJ2-7; D ambiguous. Germline V gene sequence: CDR1 DFQATT, CDR2 SNEGSKA (reference sequence). CDR3 size: 13 residues. Trimming pared 0 bases from V and 2 bases from J, leaving 8 bases between.